This passage covers 9 T cell receptor beta chains from one sample sequenced in a study of shared clonotypes between healthy human individuals. Profiling relied on immunoSEQ multiplex PCR, and the TCRdb table lists in-frame clones only, not all of them. Of some 2,000,000 clones listed, 90% to 97% are singletons. The sequencing input was naive CD4+ T cells sorted from blood. As for subset: CD45RA+ positively selected. The receptors come from a man aged 18 to 30 in good health.

This chain joins TRBV6-5 and TRBJ1-2; possibly TRBD1 for D (6 bases). Germline lookup yields CDR1 MNHEY and CDR2 SVGAGI. V lost 2 bases, J lost 6 bases, and 16 bases lay in between. This CDR3 is 15 amino acids long. The CDR3 nucleotides are TGTGCCAGCAGTTACCTAAGGACAGACCCGGATGGCTACACCTTC. Translating gives CASSYLRTDPDGYTF.

The rearrangement joins TRBV10-2 to TRBJ2-1, with 9 bases fitting TRBD1. This CDR3 is 16 amino acids long. Germline V gives CDR1 WSHSY, CDR2 SAAADI. The V and J ends lost 6 bases and 7 bases, in that order; junction bases with no gene match: 13. In DNA, the CDR3 is TGCGCCAGCAGGAACGGATTGGGACAGGGATTTAATGAGCAGTTCTTC. It translates to CASRNGLGQGFNEQFF.

This clone was recorded only once. CDR3 bases: TGCGCCAGCAGGCGGACAGGGGGATCGTACAATGAGCAGTTCTTC. It is translated as CASRRTGGSYNEQFF. The chain carries TRBV5-1 and TRBJ2-1; the match to TRBD1 covers 10 bases. CDR3 size: 15 residues. V lost 5 bases to trimming and J lost 4 bases; unmatched junction nucleotides: 6. Germline assignment: CDR1 SGHRS and CDR2 YFSETQ.

The chain recombines TRBV19 with TRBJ2-7, with 8 bases identical to TRBD1. Germline-derived CDR1 and CDR2 are LNHDA and SQIVND (reference sequence). This CDR3 is 13 amino acids long. In DNA, the CDR3 is TGTGCACGGGGTCCCAGGGGGCGATACGAGCAGTACTTC. Translation: CARGPRGRYEQYF.

V and J are TRBV25-1 and TRBJ1-1; D is ambiguous. Trimming took 4 bases from V and 1 from J, leaving 13 bases between them. Germline V CDR1 and CDR2: MGHDK, SYGVNS. This CDR3 contains 15 residues. The CDR3 is CASSGAPWANTEAFF. CDR3 coding DNA: TGTGCCAGCAGTGGGGCTCCGTGGGCGAACACTGAAGCTTTCTTT.

The chain has TRBV19 and TRBJ1-5; 8 nucleotides match TRBD1. The ends lost 6 bases at V and 3 bases at J; junction bases unmatched: 7. The CDR3 spans 15 residues. Germline V gene data show CDR1 as LNHDA and CDR2 as SQIVND (reference sequence). The CDR3 region has the DNA TGTGCCAGTAGCAGGCCAGGGGGCTCCAATCAGCCCCAGCATTTT. Amino acids: CASSRPGGSNQPQHF.

In regard to this clone: Additional DNA sequences in this sample encode the identical CDR3. The gene calls are TRBV30 and TRBJ1-1; 8 bases are shared with TRBD1. Germline V CDR1 and CDR2: GTSNPN, SVGIG (reference sequence). The CDR3 totals 13 residues. The V segment lost 3 bases and the J segment 1 base; nucleotides outside the gene matches: 1. Written as DNA, the CDR3 is TGTGCCTGGAGAGGGACAGGGAACACTGAAGCTTTCTTT. Its protein is CAWRGTGNTEAFF.

The V gene is TRBV7-8, the J gene TRBJ1-2; D may be TRBD1 (6 bases). Trimming pared 8 bases from V and 2 bases from J, leaving 33 bases between. This CDR3 contains 20 residues. The germline gives CDR1 SGHVS, CDR2 FQNEAQ. CDR3 region: CASAQITLRTALNLNYGYTF. DNA for the CDR3: TGTGCCAGCGCCCAAATTACGTTAAGGACAGCTCTGAATTTAAACTATGGCTACACCTTC.

J is TRBJ2-7 and V is TRBV5-6; D is perhaps TRBD1 or TRBD2 (5 bases each). This CDR3 region has 15 residues. V dropped 4 bases and J dropped 2 bases, with 16 bases sitting between them. The germline V gene has CDR1 SGHDT and CDR2 YYEEEE. CDR3 coding DNA: TGTGCCAGCAGCCCGCCCCGGGGCCGCCCCTACGAGCAGTACTTC. Translating gives CASSPPRGRPYEQYF.